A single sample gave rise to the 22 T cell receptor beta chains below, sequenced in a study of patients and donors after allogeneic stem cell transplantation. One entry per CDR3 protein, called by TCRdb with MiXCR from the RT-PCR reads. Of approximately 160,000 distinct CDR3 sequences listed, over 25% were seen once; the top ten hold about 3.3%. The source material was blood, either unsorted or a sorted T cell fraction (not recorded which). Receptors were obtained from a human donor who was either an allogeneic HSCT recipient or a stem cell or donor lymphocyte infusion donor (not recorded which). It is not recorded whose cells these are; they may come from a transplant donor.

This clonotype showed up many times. The CDR3 here is CASSLEGSSEAFF. CDR3 nucleotide sequence: TGCGCCAGCAGCTTGGAAGGGTCGAGTGAAGCTTTCTTT. The chain employs TRBV5-1 and TRBJ1-1, with D hard to call. The CDR3 has 13 amino acids. Germline CDR1 SGHRS, CDR2 YFSETQ. V lost 0 bases to trimming and J lost 7 bases, with 10 bases between them.

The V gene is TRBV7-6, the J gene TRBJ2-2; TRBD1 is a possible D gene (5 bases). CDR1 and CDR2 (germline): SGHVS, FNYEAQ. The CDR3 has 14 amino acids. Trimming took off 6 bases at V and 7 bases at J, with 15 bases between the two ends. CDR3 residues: CASSTGWGFGELFF. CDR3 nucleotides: TGTGCCAGCAGTACCGGTTGGGGCTTCGGGGAGCTGTTTTTT.

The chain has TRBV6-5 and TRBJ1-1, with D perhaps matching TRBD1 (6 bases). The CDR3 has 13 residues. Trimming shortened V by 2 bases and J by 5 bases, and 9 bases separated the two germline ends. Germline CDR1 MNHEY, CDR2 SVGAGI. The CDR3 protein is CASSYGQLTEAFF. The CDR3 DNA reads TGTGCCAGCAGTTACGGACAGCTGACTGAAGCTTTCTTT.

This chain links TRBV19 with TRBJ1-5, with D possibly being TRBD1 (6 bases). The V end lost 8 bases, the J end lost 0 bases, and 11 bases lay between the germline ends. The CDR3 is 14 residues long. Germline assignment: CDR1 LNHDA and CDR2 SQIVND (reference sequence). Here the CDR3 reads CASLEGGSNQPQHF. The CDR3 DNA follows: TGTGCCAGTTTGGAGGGGGGTAGCAATCAGCCCCAGCATTTT.

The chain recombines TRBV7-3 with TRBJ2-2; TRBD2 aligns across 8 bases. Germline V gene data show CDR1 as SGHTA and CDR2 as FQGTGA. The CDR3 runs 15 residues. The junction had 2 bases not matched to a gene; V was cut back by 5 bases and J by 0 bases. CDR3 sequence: CASSPGGPNTGELFF. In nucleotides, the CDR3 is TGTGCCAGCAGCCCGGGAGGGCCGAACACCGGGGAGCTGTTTTTT.

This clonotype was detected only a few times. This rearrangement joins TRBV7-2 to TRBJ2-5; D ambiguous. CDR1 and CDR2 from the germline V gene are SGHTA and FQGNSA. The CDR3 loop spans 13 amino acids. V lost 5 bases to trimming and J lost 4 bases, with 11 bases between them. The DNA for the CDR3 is TGTGCCAGCAGCCCCGAGAGGAGAGAGACCCAGTACTTC. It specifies CASSPERRETQYF.

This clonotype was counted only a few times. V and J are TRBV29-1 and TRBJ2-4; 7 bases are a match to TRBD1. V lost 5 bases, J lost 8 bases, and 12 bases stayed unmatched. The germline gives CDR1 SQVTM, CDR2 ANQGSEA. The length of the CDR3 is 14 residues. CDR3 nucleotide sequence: TGCAGCGTTTTGGTCAGGCAGGGGGTCGACATTCAGTACTTC. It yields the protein CSVLVRQGVDIQYF. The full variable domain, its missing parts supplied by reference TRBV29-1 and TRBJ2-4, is SAVISQKPSRDICQRGTSLTIQCQVDSQVTMMFWYRQQPGQSLTLIATANQGSEATYESGFVIDKFPISRPNLTFSTLTVSNMSPEDSSIYLCSVLVRQGVDIQYFGAGTRLSVL.

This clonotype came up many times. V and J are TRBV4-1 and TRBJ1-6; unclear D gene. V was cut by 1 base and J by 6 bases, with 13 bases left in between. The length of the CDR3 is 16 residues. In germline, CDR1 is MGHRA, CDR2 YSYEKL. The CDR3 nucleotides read TGCGCCAGCAGCCAAGGCCCGACGTATGGTAATTCACCCCTCCACTTT. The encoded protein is CASSQGPTYGNSPLHF.

The CDR3 here is CASIRDRGAYEQYF. CDR3 DNA: TGTGCCAGCATCCGGGACAGGGGCGCCTACGAGCAGTACTTC. The J gene is TRBJ2-7, the V gene TRBV28, with 10 bases matching TRBD1. CDR1 and CDR2 (germline): MDHEN, SYDVKM. Trimming took 7 bases from V and 2 from J; bases not matched to a gene: 5. This CDR3 contains 14 residues. Filled out from reference TRBV28 and TRBJ2-7, the complete variable domain reads DVKVTQSSRYLVKRTGEKVFLECVQDMDHENMFWYRQDPGLGLRLIYFSYDVKMKEKGDIPEGYSVSREKKERFSLILESASTNQTSMYLCASIRDRGAYEQYFGPGTRLTVT.

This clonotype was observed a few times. The CDR3 loop reads CASSQVKSEQYF. CDR3 nucleotides: TGTGCCAGCAGCCAAGTTAAGAGCGAGCAGTACTTC. V is TRBV4-2 and J is TRBJ2-7; D call uncertain. The germline V gene encodes CDR1 LGHNA and CDR2 YNFKEQ. V gave up 1 base and J gave up 6 bases, with 7 bases separating them. This CDR3 has 12 amino acids.

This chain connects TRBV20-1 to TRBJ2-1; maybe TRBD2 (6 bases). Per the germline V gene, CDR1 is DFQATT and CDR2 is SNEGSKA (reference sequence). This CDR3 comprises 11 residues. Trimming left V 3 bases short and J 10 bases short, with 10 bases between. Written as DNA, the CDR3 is TGCAGTGCTAGTCGGGGGAAGGAGCAGTTCTTC. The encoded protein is CSASRGKEQFF.

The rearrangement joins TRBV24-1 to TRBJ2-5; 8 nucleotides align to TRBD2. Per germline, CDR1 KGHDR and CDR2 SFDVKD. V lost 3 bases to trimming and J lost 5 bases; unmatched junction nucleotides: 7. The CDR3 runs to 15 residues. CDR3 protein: CATSDATSGGETQYF. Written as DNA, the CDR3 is TGTGCCACCAGTGATGCCACTAGCGGCGGGGAGACCCAGTACTTC.

CDR3 coding DNA: TGTGCCAGCAGCCGAACGGATAGCGAGCAGTACTTC. Translation: CASSRTDSEQYF. The chain uses TRBV4-2 and TRBJ2-7; D unresolved. Germline V gene data show CDR1 as LGHNA and CDR2 as YNFKEQ. The CDR3 has 12 residues. The germline V and J ends were trimmed by 4 bases and 6 bases, with 10 bases remaining between them.

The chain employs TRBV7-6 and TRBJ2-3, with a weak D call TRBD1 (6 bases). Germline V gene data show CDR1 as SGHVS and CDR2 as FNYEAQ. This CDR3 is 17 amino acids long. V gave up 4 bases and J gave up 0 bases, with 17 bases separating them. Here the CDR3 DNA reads TGTGCCAGCAGCTCTGCCTACCGGGACACTAGCACAGATACGCAGTATTTT. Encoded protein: CASSSAYRDTSTDTQYF.

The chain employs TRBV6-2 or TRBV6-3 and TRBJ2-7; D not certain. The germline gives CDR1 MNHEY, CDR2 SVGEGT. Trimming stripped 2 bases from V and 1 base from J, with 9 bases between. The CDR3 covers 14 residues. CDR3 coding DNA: TGTGCCAGCAGTTACCCCGGACGGTCCTACGAGCAGTACTTC. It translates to CASSYPGRSYEQYF.

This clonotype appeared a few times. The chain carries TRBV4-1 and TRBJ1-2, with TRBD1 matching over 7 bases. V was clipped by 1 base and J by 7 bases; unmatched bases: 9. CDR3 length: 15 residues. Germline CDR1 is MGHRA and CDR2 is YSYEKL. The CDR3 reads CASSQADRVEGGYTF. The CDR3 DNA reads TGCGCCAGCAGCCAAGCCGACAGGGTAGAAGGTGGCTACACCTTC.

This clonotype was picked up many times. The CDR3 sequence: CASRTRVGQPQHF. The CDR3 DNA reads as TGTGCCAGCCGAACTCGTGTCGGTCAGCCCCAGCATTTT. The chain uses TRBV12-3 or TRBV12-4 and TRBJ1-5; D remains unclear. CDR3 size: 13 residues. Trimming cost V 8 bases and J 6 bases, with 14 bases left between them.

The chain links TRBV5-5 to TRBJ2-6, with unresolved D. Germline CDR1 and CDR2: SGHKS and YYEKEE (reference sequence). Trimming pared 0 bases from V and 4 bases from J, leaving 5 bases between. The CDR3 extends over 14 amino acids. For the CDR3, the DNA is TGTGCCAGCAGCTTGGGGGTAGGGGCCAACGTCCTGACTTTC. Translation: CASSLGVGANVLTF.

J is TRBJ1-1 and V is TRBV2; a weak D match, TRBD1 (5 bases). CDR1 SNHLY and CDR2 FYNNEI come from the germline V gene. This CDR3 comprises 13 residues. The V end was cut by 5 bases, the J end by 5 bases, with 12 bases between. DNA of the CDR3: TGTGCCAGCAGTACCCAGGGACGGACTGAAGCTTTCTTT. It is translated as CASSTQGRTEAFF.

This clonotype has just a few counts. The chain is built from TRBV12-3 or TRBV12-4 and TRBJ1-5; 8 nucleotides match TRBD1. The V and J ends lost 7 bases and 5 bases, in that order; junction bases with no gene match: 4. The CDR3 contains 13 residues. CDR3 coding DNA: TGTGCCAGCACCCAGACAGGGGATCAGCCCCAGCATTTT. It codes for CASTQTGDQPQHF.

The CDR3 loop is CASSSSRELFF. CDR3 in DNA: TGTGCCAGCAGTTCTTCCCGGGAGCTGTTTTTT. This chain connects TRBV12-3 or TRBV12-4 to TRBJ2-2; no reliable D call. The CDR3 extends over 11 amino acids. V was clipped by 4 bases and J by 9 bases, with 6 bases between them.

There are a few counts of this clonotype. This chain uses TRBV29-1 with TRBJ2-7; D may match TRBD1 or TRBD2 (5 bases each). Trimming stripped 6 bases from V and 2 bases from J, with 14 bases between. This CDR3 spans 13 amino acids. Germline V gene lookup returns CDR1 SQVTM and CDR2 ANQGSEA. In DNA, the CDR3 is TGCAGCGTGGCCCCGACAGCGGCCTACGAGCAGTACTTC. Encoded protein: CSVAPTAAYEQYF.